There are many counts of the clone carrying this T cell receptor (beta chain). Its matching antigen is unknown. These data are taken from a study of T cells in Graves' hyperthyroidism and ophthalmopathy. General study points: Stable hyperthyroidism and ophthalmopathy were separated using 13 V-J signatures. Model predictions of ophthalmopathy came a median roughly 6.4 months before onset. Most clonotypes expanded in thyroid above 0.001 were likewise present in blood.

Amplified TCR beta CDR3 regions came from RNA transcripts. First-round RT-PCR of the TCR CDR3 relied on the HTBI primer set. TCRdb re-analysed the multiplex PCR reads in MiXCR, keeping a single row per CDR3 protein. Of around 540,000 distinct CDR3 sequences in the sample, just over 45% were seen once. Germline CDR1 and CDR2: LNHNV and YYDKDF (reference sequence). This CDR3 contains 14 residues. Trimming cost V 3 bases and J 2 bases; bases outside gene matches: 4. This TCR was recovered from a woman between 18 and 30 years old with Graves' hyperthyroidism. What was sequenced was peripheral blood or thyroid tissue (not recorded which). The chain employs TRBV15 and TRBJ2-7; 7 bases are shared with TRBD2. The CDR3 region has the DNA TGTGCCACCAGCAGCCCGGGGGGACCCTACGAGCAGTACTTC. It is translated as CATSSPGGPYEQYF.